This TCR beta chain originates from a study of T cell responses to AZD1222 COVID-19 vaccine (dated by TCRdb to the early 2020s). About the investigation overall: AZD1222 recipients whose second dose came at about 4 weeks and those whose second dose came at about 12 weeks were combined into one group, since spike-specific TCR depth and breadth did not differ between the two schedules. A total of about 250 trial participants underwent TCR sequencing, of whom roughly 210 had received two doses of AZD1222 and some 25 had received two doses of the MenACWY control vaccine. Trial participants were enrolled into age subgroups of 18-55, 56-69 and 70-plus years, which contained about 150, 28 and 57 TCR-sequenced participants, respectively.

On this clone itself: Its antigen specificity is not known. No much larger clone exists at a distance of one base, and base qualities are not known.

The meaning of the sample's time point label: baseline before first vaccination. Vaccinee samples came from UK trials COV001 and COV002, including a single-blind randomized controlled phase 2/3 trial of AZD1222 (ChAdOx1 nCoV-19) in healthy adults. For TCRbeta chain sequencing, PBMC samples were collected from trial participants at day 0 and at day 28 after the second dose. Study-wide findings and limitations: Conclusions about previously exposed vaccinees were limited because only a handful of AZD1222 recipients were SARS-CoV-2 seropositive at baseline. Reportedly, almost half of the unique spike-specific TCRs recognized epitopes lying outside the regions that are mutated in the B.1.351 and B.1.1.7 variants. CD4 TCRs associated with the vaccine covered the entire spike protein, and the dominant responses were in regions 160-218 and 743-854. Participants were mostly white British and included more females than males, and it was suggested by the authors that clonal diversity may have been underestimated. Spike-specific TCR breadth and depth rose significantly after two AZD1222 doses compared with day 0 and with MenACWY recipients. No day 14 peak-response samples were available, so repertoires were characterized only after the peak T cell response. In the small 56-69-year group, the increase in depth fell short of significance, most likely because of low power.

The CDR3 regions of human TCRbeta chains were analyzed by immunosequencing. The paper's processing steps were these. TCRs in the repertoires were matched against a reference library of SARS-CoV-2-specific TCRs that had been generated with the MIRA antigen-specificity platform. Breadth was defined as the fraction of unique TCRs that were SARS-CoV-2-associated. Depth was defined as the fraction of total T cells that were SARS-CoV-2-associated. Each spike-specific TCR was assigned to its reactive spike region and to a CD4 or CD8 class using the MIRA data. Log10-transformed breadth and depth values were compared by one-way ANOVA with Sidak's multiple comparisons tests. Imported from immuneACCESS, the table was reduced by TCRdb to in-frame sequences with V and J called. These copies leave out some clones; in studies compared against another copy, an unresolved V gene accounts for under half, and the cause of the remainder is not known. For V, J and clone size, that table is used; D and trimming come from the DNA. The sample contains some 90,000 clones, 88% of them found a single time. The ten largest make up around 15% of the sample.

The clonotype was recovered from an adult in good health. The input for sequencing was peripheral blood, taken on day 0 of AZD1222 vaccination.

The DNA sequence is given as TGTGCCAGCGCAAAGGGGACAGCACAAGAGACCCAGTACTTC. Translated, it gives CASAKGTAQETQYF. Here the chain combines TRBV7-8 and TRBJ2-5; 7 bases in the junction line up with TRBD1. Compared with germline, V lacks 8 bases and J lacks 2 bases; bases without a gene match: 8. CDR3 length: 14 amino acids, cysteine to phenylalanine. The only DNA kept is the CDR3, 42 bases in frame from the first base. The germline V gene specifies SGHVS as CDR1 and FQNEAQ as CDR2.